This record looks at one T cell receptor beta chain sequence and its context. The CDR3 is 18 residues long. The germline V gene has CDR1 MDHEN and CDR2 SYDVKM. V lost 3 bases and J 0 bases, leaving 21 bases between the germline ends. Data came from immunoSEQ multiplex PCR; TCRdb stores just in-frame clones and leaves some out. The top ten clones hold approximately 1.2% of a sample with some 2 million clones, roughly 95% of them seen once. CD45RO negativity and positive selection for CCR7 defined naive CD8 cells, a population that excluded terminally differentiated effector memory CD45RA+ cells. The data were obtained in a study of shared clonotypes between healthy human individuals.

This chain connects TRBV28 to TRBJ2-7, with D tentatively TRBD1 (7 bases). The sequencing sample was made of naive CD8+ T cells sorted from blood. The source of this sequence is a man between 18 and 29 years old in good health. CDR3 loop: CASSLPLVQGRSSYEQYF. DNA of the CDR3: TGTGCCAGCAGTTTGCCTCTTGTACAGGGGAGGAGCTCCTACGAGCAGTACTTC.